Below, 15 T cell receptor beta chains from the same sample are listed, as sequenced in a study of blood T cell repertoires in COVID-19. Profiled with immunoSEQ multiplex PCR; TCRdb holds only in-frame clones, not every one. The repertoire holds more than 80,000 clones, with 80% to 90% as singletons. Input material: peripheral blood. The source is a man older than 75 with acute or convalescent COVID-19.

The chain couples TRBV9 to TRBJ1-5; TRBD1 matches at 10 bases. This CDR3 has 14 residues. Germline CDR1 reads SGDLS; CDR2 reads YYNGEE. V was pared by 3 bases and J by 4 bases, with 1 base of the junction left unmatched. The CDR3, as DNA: TGTGCCAGCAGCGCGGACAGGGGGAATCAGCCCCAGCATTTT. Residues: CASSADRGNQPQHF.

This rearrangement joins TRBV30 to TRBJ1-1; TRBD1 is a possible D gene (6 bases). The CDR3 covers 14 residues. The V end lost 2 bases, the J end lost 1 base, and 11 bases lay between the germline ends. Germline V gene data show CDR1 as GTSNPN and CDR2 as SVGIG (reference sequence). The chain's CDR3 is CAWSPPGQNTEAFF. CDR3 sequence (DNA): TGTGCCTGGAGTCCACCGGGACAGAACACTGAAGCTTTCTTT.

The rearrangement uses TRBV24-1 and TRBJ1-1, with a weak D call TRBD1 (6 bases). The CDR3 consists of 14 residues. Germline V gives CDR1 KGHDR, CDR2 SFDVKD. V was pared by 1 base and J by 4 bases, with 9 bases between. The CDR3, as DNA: TGTGCCACCAGTGATTTTGGGGGGGCCACTGAAGCTTTCTTT. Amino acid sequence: CATSDFGGATEAFF.

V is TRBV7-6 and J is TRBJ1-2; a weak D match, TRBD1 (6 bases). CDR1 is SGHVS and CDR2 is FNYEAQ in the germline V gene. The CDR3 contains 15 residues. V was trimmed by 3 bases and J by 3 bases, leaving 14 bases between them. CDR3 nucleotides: TGTGCCAGCAGCTTTTCTACAGGGTCCGACTATGGCTACACCTTC. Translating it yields CASSFSTGSDYGYTF.

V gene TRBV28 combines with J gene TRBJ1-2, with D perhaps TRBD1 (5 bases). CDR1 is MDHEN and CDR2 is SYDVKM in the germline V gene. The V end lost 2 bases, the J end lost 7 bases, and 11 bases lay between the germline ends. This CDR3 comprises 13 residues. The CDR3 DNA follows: TGTGCCAGCAGTTTAAATCAGGGCCCTGGCTACACCTTC. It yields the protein CASSLNQGPGYTF.

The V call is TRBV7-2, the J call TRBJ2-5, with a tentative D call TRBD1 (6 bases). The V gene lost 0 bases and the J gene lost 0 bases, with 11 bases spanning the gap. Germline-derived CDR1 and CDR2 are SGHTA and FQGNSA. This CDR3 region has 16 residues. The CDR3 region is CASSLARGNNQETQYF. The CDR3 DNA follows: TGTGCCAGCAGCTTAGCGAGGGGGAATAACCAAGAGACCCAGTACTTC.

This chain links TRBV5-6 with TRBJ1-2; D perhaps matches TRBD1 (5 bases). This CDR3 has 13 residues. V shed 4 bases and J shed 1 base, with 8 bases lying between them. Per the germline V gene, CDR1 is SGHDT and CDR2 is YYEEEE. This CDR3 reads CASSPDNNYGYTF. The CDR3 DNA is TGTGCCAGCAGCCCGGACAATAACTATGGCTACACCTTC.

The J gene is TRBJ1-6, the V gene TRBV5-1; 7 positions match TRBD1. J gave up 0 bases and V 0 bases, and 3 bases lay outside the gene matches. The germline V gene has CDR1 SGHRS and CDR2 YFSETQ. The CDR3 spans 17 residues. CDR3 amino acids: CASSLGQGFSYNSPLHF. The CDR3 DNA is TGCGCCAGCAGCTTGGGACAGGGATTCTCCTATAATTCACCCCTCCACTTT.

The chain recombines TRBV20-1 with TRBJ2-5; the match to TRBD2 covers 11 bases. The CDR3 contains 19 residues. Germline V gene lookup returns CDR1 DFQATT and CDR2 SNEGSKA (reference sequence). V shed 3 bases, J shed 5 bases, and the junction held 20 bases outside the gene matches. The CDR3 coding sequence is TGCAGTGCTAGTATACCCCGGTCCCTAGCGGGAGGTCAAGTCGAGACCCAGTACTTC. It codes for CSASIPRSLAGGQVETQYF.

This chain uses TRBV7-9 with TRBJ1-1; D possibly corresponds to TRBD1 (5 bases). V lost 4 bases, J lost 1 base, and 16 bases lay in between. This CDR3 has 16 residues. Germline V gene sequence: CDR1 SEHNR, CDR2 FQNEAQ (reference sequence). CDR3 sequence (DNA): TGTGCCAGCAGCTCCCTGTTCGGGCAGGGGAACACTGAAGCTTTCTTT. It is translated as CASSSLFGQGNTEAFF.

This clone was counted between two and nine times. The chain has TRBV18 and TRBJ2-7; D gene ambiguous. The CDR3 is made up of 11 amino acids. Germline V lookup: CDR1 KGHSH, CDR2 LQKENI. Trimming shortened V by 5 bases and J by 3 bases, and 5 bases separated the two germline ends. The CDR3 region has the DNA TGTGCCAGCTCATCCGGCTACGAGCAGTACTTC. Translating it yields CASSSGYEQYF.

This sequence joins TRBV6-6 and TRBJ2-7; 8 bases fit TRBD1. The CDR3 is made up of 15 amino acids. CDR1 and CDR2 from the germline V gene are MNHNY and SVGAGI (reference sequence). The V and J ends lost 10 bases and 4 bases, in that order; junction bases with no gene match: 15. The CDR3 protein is CATIPGGQVIYEQYF. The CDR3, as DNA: TGTGCCACTATTCCCGGGGGACAGGTCATATACGAGCAGTACTTC.

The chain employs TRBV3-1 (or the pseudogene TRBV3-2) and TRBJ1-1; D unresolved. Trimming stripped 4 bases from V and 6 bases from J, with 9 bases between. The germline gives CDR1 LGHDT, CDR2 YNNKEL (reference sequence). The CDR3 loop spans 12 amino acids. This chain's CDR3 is CASSRFLSEAFF. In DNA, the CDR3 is TGTGCCAGCAGCCGATTTCTATCTGAAGCTTTCTTT.

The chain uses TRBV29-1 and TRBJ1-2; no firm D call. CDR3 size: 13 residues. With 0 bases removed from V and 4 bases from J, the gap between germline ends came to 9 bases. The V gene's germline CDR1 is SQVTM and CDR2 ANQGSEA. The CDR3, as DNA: TGCAGCGTTGAAGATCGCACAGCCTATGGCTACACCTTC. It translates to CSVEDRTAYGYTF.

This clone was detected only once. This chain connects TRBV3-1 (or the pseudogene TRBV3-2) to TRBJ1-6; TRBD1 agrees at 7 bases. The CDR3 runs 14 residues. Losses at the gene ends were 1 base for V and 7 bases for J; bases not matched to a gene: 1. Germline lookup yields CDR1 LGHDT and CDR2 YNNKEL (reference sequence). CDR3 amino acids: CASSQVQGNSPLHF. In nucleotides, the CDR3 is TGTGCCAGCAGCCAAGTACAGGGGAATTCACCCCTCCACTTT.